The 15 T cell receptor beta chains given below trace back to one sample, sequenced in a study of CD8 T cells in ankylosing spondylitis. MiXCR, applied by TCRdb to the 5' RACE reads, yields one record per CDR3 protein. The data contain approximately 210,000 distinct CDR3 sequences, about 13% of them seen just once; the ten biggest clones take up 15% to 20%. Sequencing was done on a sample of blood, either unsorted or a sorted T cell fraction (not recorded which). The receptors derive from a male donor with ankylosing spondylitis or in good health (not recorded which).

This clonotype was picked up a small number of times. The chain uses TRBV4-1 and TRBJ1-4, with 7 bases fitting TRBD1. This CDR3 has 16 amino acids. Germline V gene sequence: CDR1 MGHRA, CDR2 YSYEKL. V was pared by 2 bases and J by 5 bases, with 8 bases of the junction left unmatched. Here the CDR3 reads CASSQPRDRFNEKLFF. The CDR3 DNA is TGCGCCAGCAGCCAACCCCGGGACAGATTCAATGAAAAACTGTTTTTT.

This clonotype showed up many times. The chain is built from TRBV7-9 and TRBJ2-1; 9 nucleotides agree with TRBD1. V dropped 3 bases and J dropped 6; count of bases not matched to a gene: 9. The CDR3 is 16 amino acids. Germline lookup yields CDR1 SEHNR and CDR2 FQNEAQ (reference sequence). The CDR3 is CASSFLTGGMVNEQFF. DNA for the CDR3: TGTGCCAGCAGCTTCCTGACAGGGGGTATGGTCAATGAGCAGTTCTTC.

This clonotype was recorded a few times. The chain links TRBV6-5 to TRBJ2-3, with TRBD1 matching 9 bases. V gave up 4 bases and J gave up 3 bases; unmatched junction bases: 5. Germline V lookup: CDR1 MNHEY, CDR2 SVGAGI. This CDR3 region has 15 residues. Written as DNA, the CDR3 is TGTGCCAGCAGTTTGGGGGGACAGGGAACAGATACGCAGTATTTT. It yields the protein CASSLGGQGTDTQYF.

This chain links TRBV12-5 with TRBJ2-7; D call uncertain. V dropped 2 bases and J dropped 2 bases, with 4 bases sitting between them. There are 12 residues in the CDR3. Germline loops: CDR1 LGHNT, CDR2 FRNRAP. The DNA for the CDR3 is TGTGCTAGTGGTTTGCAAGCCTACGAGCAGTACTTC. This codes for CASGLQAYEQYF.

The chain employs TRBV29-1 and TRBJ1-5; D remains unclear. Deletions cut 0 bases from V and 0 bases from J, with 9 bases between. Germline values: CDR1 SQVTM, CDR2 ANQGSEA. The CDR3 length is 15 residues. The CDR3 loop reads CSVEERTDSNQPQHF. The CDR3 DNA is TGCAGCGTTGAAGAGCGGACCGATAGCAATCAGCCCCAGCATTTT.

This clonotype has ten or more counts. CDR3 region: CSVEVPVGELFF. The CDR3 DNA follows: TGCAGCGTTGAAGTGCCCGTCGGGGAGCTGTTTTTT. This chain joins TRBV29-1 and TRBJ2-2; no clear D gene. V lost 1 base to trimming and J lost 7 bases, with 7 bases between them. Germline loops: CDR1 SQVTM, CDR2 ANQGSEA. The CDR3 contains 12 residues.

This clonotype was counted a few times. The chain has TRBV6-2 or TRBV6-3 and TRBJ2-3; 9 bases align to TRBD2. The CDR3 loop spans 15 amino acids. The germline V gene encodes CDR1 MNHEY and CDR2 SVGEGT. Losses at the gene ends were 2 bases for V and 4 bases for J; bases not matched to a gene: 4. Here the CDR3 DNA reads TGTGCCAGCAGTTACGTGGTAGCGGGAGCAGATACGCAGTATTTT. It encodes CASSYVVAGADTQYF.

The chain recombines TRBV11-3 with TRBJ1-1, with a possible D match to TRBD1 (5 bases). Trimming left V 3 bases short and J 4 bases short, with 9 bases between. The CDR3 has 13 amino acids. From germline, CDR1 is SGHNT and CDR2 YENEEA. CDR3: CASSLTGTTEAFF. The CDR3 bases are TGTGCCAGCAGCTTGACCGGGACCACTGAAGCTTTCTTT.

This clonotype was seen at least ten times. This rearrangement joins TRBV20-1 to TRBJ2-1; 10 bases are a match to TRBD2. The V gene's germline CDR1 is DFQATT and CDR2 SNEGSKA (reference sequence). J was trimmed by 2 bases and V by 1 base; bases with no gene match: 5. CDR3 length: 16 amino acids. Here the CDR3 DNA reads TGCAGTGCTAGAGCAAGAGCGGGGGGGCCCTACAATGAGCAGTTCTTC. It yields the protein CSARARAGGPYNEQFF.

CDR3 loop: CSAPRHEGLQNNEQFF. CDR3 sequence (DNA): TGCAGTGCCCCTCGACATGAGGGCCTCCAGAACAATGAGCAGTTCTTC. This rearrangement joins TRBV20-1 to TRBJ2-1; D is possibly TRBD2 (5 bases). The CDR3 has 16 residues. The germline V gene encodes CDR1 DFQATT and CDR2 SNEGSKA (reference sequence). Trimming took 6 bases from V and 5 from J, leaving 23 bases between them.

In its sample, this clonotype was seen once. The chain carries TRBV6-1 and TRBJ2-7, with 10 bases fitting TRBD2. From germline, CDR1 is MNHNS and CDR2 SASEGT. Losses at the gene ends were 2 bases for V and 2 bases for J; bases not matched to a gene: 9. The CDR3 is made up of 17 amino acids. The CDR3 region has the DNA TGTGCCAGCAGTGAATGGGGGTCTAGCGGGGGCCCCTACGAGCAGTACTTC. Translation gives CASSEWGSSGGPYEQYF.

The CDR3 is CASSLPSQGRGELFF. The CDR3 DNA sequence: TGCGCCAGCAGCCTCCCAAGCCAGGGAAGGGGGGAGCTGTTTTTT. The chain links TRBV4-1 to TRBJ2-2; D is perhaps TRBD1 (5 bases). V was cut by 4 bases and J by 8 bases, with 17 bases left in between. In germline, CDR1 is MGHRA, CDR2 YSYEKL. The CDR3 totals 15 residues.

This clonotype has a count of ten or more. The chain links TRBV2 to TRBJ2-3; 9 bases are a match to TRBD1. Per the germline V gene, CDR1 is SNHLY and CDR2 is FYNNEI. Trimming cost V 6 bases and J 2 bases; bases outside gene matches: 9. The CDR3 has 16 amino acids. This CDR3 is CASRPLKQGATDTQYF. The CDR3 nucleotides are TGTGCCAGCAGACCCTTAAAACAGGGGGCCACAGATACGCAGTATTTT.

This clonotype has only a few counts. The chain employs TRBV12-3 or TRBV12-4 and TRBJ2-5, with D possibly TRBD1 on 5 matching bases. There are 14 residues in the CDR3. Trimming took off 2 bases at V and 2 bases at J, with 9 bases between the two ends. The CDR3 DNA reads TGTGCCAGCAGTTTACGGCGACAGCAAGAGACCCAGTACTTC. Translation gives CASSLRRQQETQYF.

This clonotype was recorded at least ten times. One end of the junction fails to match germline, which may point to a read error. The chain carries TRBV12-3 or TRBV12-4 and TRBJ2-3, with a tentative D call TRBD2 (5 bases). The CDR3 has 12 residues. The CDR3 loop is CASSLAPDTQYF. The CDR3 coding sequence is TGTGCCAGCAGCTTAGCGCCAGATACGCAGTATTTT.